Listed here is a single T cell receptor beta chain. This specimen comes from a study of blood T cell repertoires in COVID-19. At the level of the study: Nucleic acid was either cDNA or gDNA, and it came from T cells, B-cell-depleted T cells, or PBMCs.

Per the original data handling: Counts of nucleated cells, estimated from reference gene primer amplification, were obtained. Profiled with immunoSEQ multiplex PCR; TCRdb holds only in-frame clones, not every one. V, J and clone size are taken as reported in that table, and D and trimming were inferred from the DNA itself. Of 200,000 to 250,000 clones in the sample, around 80% were seen once. The CDR3 has 15 amino acids. The germline CDR1 and CDR2 sequences are SGHAT and FQNNGV. Trimming stripped 4 bases from V and 1 base from J, with 14 bases between. Sequencing was carried out using peripheral blood. The chain employs TRBV11-2 and TRBJ2-7; D might be TRBD2 (6 bases). The source is a man younger than 40 with active or convalescent COVID-19. CDR3 residues: CASSSPGGKSYEQYF. CDR3 sequence (DNA): TGTGCCAGCAGCTCCCCCGGGGGAAAATCCTACGAGCAGTACTTC.